This record looks at one T cell receptor (beta chain) sequence and its context. Its cognate antigen is unknown. Alongside a J-beta primer mix, a sample-barcoded 5' primer served in a second PCR lasting about 7 to 11 cycles. TCRdb recomputed calls from the 5' RACE reads with MiXCR, one row per CDR3 protein. The repertoire holds some 900,000 distinct CDR3 sequences, with 40% to 60% as singletons. Sample donors were healthy Caucasian individuals that came from Russia, aged roughly 6 to 95. Staff drew 9 to 10 milliliters of peripheral blood from each donor. A minimum of 6.5 million PBMCs was isolated per sample. This sample is part of a study of blood T cells in healthy people across ages. Study-wide results and caveats: One million T cells yielded diversity estimates that were considered underestimates.

V gave up 4 bases and J gave up 7 bases; unmatched junction bases: 8. CDR3 length: 13 residues. The germline gives CDR1 DFQATT, CDR2 SNEGSKA (reference sequence). This TCR derives from a man aged 25-45 years in good health. The chain recombines TRBV20-1 with TRBJ2-7; 9 bases align to TRBD2. Sample: blood. The CDR3 loop reads CSANSGGGGEQYF. In DNA, the CDR3 is TGCAGTGCTAATAGCGGGGGAGGGGGGGAGCAGTACTTC.